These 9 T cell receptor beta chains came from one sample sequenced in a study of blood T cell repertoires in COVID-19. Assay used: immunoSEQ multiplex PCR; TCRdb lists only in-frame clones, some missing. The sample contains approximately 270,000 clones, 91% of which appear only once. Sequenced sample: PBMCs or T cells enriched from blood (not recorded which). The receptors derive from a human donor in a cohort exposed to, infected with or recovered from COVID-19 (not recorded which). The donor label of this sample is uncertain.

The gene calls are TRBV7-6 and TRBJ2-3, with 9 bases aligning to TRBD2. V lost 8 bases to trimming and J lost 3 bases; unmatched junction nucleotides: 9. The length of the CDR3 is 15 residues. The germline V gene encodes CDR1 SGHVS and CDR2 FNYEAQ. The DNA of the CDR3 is TGTGCCAGCGCGCCGCGGGGGGGCCTGACAGATACGCAGTATTTT. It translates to CASAPRGGLTDTQYF.

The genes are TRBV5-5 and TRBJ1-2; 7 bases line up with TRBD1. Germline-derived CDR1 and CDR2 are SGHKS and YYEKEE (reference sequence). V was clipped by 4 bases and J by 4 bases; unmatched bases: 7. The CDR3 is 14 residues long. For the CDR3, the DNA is TGTGCCAGCAGCCCTGAAACAGGGGCCTATGGCTACACCTTC. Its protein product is CASSPETGAYGYTF.

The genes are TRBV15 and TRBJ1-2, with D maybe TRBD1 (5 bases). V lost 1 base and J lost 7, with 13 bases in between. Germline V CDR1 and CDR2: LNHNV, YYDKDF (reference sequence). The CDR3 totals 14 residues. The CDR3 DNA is TGTGCCACCAGCAGAGGCCCCCCCGGGGGTGGCTACACCTTC. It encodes CATSRGPPGGGYTF.

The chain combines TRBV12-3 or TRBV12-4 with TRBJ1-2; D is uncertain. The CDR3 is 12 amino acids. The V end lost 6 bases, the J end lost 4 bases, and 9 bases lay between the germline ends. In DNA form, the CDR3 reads TGTGCCAGCAGGGAGGGAATCTATGGCTACACCTTC. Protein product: CASREGIYGYTF.

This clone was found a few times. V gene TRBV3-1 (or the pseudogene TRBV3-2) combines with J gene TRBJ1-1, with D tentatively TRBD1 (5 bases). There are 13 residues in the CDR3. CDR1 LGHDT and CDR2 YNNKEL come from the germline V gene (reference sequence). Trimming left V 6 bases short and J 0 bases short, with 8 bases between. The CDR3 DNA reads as TGTGCCAGCAGACGGGACTTGAACACTGAAGCTTTCTTT. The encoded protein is CASRRDLNTEAFF.

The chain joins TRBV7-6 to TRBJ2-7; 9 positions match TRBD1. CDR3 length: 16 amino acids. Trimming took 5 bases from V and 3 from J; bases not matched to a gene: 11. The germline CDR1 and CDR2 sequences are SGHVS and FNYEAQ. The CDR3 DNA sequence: TGTGCCAGCAGCGGAAGGACAGGGGCGATCTTCTACGAGCAGTACTTC. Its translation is CASSGRTGAIFYEQYF.

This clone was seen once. The CDR3 sequence is CASSQDPRETQYF. The CDR3, as DNA: TGCGCCAGCAGCCAAGATCCTCGGGAGACCCAGTACTTC. The V gene is TRBV4-1, the J gene TRBJ2-5; D gene uncertain. V lost 0 bases to trimming and J lost 5 bases, with 7 bases between them. The CDR3 is 13 residues long. Germline lookup yields CDR1 MGHRA and CDR2 YSYEKL.

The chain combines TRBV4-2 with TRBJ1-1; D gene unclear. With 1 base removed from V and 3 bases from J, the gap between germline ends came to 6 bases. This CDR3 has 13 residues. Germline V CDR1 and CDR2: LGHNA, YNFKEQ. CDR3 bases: TGTGCCAGCAGCCAAGGTACAGACACTGAAGCTTTCTTT. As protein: CASSQGTDTEAFF.

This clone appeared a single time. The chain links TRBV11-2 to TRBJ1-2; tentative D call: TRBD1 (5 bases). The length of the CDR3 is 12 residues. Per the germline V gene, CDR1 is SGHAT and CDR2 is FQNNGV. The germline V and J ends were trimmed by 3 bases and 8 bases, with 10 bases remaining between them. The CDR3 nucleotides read TGTGCCAGCAGCTTCACAGGACGGGGCTACACCTTC. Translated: CASSFTGRGYTF. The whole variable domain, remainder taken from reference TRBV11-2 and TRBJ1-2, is EAGVAQSPRYKIIEKRQSVAFWCNPISGHATLYWYQQILGQGPKLLIQFQNNGVVDDSQLPKDRFSAERLKGVDSTLKIQPAKLEDSAVYLCASSFTGRGYTFGSGTRLTVV.